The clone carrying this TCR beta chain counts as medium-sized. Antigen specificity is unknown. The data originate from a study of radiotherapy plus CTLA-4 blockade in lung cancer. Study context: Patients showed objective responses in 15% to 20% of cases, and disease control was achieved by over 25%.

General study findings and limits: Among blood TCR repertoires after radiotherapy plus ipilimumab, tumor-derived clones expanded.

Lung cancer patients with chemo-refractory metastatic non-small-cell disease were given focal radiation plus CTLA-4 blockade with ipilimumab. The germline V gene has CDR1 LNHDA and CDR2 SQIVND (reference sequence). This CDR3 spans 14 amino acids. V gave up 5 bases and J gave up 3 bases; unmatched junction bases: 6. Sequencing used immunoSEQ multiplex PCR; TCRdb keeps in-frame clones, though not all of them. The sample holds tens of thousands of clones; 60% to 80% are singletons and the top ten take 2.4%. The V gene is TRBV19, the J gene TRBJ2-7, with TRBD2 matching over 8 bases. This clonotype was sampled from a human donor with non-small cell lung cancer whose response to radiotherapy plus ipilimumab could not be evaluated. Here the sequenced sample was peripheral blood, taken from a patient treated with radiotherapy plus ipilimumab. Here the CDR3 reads CASSRTGGIYEQYF. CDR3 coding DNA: TGTGCCAGTAGTCGGACGGGGGGGATCTACGAGCAGTACTTC. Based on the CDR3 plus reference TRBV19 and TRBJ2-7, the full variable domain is DGGITQSPKYLFRKEGQNVTLSCEQNLNHDAMYWYRQDPGQGLRLIYYSQIVNDFQKGDIAEGYSVSREKKESFPLTVTSAQKNPTAFYLCASSRTGGIYEQYFGPGTRLTVT.